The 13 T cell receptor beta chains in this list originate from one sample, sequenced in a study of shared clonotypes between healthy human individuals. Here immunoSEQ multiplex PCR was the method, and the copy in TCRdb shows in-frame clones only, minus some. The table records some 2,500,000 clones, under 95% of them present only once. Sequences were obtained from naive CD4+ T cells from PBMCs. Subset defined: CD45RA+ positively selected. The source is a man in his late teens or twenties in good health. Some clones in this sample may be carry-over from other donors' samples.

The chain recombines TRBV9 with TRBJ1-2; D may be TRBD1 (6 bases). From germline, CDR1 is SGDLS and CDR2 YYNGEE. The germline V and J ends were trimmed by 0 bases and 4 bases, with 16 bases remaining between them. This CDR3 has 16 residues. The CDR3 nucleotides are TGTGCCAGCAGCGTAGATATAGGGACAAGGACCTATGGCTACACCTTC. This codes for CASSVDIGTRTYGYTF.

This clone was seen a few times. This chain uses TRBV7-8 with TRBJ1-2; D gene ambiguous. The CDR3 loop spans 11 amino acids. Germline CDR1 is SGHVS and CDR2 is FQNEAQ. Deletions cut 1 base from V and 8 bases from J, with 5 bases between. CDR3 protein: CASSLGRGYTF. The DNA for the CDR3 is TGTGCCAGCAGCTTAGGAAGAGGCTACACCTTC.

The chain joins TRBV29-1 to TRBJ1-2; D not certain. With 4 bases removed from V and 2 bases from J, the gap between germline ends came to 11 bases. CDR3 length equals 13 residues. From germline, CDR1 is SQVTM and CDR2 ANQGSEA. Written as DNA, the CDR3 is TGCAGCGTTGTCTGGGTCTTCAACTATGGCTACACCTTC. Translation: CSVVWVFNYGYTF.

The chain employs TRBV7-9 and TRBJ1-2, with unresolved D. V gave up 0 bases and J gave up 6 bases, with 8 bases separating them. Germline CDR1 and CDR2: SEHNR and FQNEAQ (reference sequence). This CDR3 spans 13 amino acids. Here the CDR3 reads CASSLALQDGYTF. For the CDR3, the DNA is TGTGCCAGCAGCTTAGCGCTTCAGGATGGCTACACCTTC.

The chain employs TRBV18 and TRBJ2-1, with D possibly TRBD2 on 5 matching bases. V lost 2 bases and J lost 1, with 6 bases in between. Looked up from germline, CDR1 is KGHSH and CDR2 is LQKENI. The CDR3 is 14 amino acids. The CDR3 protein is CASSPRESYNEQFF. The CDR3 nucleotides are TGTGCCAGCTCACCAAGGGAGTCCTACAATGAGCAGTTCTTC.

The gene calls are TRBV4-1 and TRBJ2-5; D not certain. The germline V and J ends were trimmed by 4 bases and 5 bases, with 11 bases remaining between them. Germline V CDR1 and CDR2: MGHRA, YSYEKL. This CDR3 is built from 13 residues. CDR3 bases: TGCGCCAGCAGCCGGAATCTGGTGGAGACCCAGTACTTC. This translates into CASSRNLVETQYF.

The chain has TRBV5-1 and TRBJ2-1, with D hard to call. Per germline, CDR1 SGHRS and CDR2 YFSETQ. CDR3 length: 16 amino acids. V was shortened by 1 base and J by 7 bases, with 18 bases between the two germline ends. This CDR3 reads CASSLLASSGLNEQFF. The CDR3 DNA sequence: TGCGCCAGCAGCTTGTTGGCCAGCTCAGGCCTAAATGAGCAGTTCTTC.

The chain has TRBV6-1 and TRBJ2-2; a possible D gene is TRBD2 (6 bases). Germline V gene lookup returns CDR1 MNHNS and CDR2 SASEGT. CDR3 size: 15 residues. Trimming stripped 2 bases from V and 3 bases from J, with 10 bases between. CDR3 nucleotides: TGTGCCAGCAGTGAAATCGGGGGAGACACCGGGGAGCTGTTTTTT. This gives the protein CASSEIGGDTGELFF.

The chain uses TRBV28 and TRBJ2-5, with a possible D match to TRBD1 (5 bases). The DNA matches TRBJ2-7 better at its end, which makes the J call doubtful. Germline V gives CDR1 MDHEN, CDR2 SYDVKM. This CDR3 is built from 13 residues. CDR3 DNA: TGTGCCAGCAGCCGGCCAGGGTCGCGCGAGCAGTACTTC. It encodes CASSRPGSREQYF.

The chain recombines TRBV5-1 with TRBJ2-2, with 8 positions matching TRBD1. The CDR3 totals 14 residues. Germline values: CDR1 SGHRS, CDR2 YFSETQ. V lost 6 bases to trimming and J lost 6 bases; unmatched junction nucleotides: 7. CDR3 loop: CASMGQGASGELFF. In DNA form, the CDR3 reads TGCGCCAGCATGGGCCAGGGGGCGTCCGGGGAGCTGTTTTTT.

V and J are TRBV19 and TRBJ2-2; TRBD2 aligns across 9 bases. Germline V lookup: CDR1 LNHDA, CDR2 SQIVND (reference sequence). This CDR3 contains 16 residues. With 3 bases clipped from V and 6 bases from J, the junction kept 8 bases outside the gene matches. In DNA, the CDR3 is TGTGCCAGTAGTATCACCGGGACTAGCTTTGCCGGGGAGCTGTTTTTT. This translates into CASSITGTSFAGELFF.

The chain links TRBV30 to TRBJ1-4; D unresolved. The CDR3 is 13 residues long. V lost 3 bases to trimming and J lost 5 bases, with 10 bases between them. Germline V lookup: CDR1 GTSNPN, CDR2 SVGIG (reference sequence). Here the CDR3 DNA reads TGTGCCTGGAGCGCCCAACTAAATGAAAAACTGTTTTTT. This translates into CAWSAQLNEKLFF.

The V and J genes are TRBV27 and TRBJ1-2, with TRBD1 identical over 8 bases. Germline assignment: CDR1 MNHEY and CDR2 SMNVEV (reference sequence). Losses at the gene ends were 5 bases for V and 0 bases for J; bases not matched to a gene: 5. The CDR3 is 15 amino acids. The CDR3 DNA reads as TGTGCCAGCAGTAGCTCGGACAGGGCTAACTATGGCTACACCTTC. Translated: CASSSSDRANYGYTF.